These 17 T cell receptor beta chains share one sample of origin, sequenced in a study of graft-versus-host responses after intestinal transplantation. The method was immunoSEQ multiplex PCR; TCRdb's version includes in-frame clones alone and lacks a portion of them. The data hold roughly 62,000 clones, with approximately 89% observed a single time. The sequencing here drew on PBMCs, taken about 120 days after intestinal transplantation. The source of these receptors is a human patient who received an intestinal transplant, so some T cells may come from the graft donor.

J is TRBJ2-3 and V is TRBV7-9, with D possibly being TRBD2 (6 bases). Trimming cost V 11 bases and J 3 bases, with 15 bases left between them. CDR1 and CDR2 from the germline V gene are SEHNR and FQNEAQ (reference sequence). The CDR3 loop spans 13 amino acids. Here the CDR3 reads CASRDSSTDTQYF. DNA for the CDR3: TGTGCCTCCCGGGACTCTAGTACAGATACGCAGTATTTT.

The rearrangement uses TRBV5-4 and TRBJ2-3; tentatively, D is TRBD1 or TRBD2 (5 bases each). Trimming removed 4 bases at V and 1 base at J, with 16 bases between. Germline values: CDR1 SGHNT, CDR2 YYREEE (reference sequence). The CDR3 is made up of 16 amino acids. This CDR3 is CASSPQMGVRTDTQYF. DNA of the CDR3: TGTGCCAGCAGCCCACAGATGGGGGTACGCACAGATACGCAGTATTTT.

CDR3 nucleotide sequence: TGTGCCAGCAGGGTAGGCAGTTCTTCGTACGAGCAGTACTTC. This gives the protein CASRVGSSSYEQYF. The chain employs TRBV11-1 and TRBJ2-7; no clear D gene. Trimming shortened V by 6 bases and J by 4 bases, and 16 bases separated the two germline ends. Germline V gene data show CDR1 as SGHAT and CDR2 as FQDESV (reference sequence). The CDR3 spans 14 residues.

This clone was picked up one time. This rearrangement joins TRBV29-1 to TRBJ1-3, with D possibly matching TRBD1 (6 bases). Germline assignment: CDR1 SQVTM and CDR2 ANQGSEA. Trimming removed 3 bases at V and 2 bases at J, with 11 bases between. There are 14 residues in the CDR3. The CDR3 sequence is CSVEHRDPGNTIYF. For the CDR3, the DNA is TGCAGCGTTGAGCACAGGGACCCTGGAAACACCATATATTTT.

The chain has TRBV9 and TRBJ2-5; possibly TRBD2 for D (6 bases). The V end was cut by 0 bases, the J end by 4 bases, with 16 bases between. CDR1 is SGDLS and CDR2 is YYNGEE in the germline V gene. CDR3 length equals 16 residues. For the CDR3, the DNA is TGTGCCAGCAGCGTAGCTTCCGGGAGTCTGGGAGAGACCCAGTACTTC. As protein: CASSVASGSLGETQYF.

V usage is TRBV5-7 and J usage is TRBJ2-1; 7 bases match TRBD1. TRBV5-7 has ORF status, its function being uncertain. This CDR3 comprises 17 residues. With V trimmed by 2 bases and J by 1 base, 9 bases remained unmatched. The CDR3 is CASSFRDSSHSYNEQFF. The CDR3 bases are TGTGCCAGCAGCTTCCGGGACAGTTCCCATTCCTACAATGAGCAGTTCTTC.

This chain's CDR3 is CASSVPRQRLAGNNEQFF. The CDR3 coding sequence is TGTGCCAGCAGTGTACCAAGACAACGACTAGCGGGGAACAATGAGCAGTTCTTC. This chain connects TRBV2 to TRBJ2-1; 11 bases line up with TRBD2. The V segment lost 4 bases and the J segment 5 bases; nucleotides outside the gene matches: 13. Germline-derived CDR1 and CDR2 are SNHLY and FYNNEI. CDR3 length: 18 residues.

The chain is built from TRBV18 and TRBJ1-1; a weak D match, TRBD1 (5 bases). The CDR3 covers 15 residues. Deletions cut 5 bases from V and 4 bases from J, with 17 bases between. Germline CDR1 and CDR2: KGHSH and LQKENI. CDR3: CASSKPAGDGTEAFF. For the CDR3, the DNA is TGTGCCAGCTCAAAACCGGCGGGGGATGGCACTGAAGCTTTCTTT.

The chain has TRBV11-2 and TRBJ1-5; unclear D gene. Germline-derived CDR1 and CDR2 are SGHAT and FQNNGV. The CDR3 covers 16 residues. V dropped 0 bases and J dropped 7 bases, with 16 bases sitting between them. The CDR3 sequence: CASSLDHRAQDQPQHF. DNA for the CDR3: TGTGCCAGCAGCTTAGACCACCGGGCCCAGGACCAGCCCCAGCATTTT.

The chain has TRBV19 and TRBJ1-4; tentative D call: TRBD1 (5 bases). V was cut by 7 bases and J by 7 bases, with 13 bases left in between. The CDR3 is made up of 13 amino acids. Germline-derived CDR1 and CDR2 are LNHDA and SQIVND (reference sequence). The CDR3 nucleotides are TGTGCCAGTAACCCGACAGAGACTGAAAAACTGTTTTTT. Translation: CASNPTETEKLFF. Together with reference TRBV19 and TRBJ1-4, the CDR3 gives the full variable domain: DGGITQSPKYLFRKEGQNVTLSCEQNLNHDAMYWYRQDPGQGLRLIYYSQIVNDFQKGDIAEGYSVSREKKESFPLTVTSAQKNPTAFYLCASNPTETEKLFFGSGTQLSVL.

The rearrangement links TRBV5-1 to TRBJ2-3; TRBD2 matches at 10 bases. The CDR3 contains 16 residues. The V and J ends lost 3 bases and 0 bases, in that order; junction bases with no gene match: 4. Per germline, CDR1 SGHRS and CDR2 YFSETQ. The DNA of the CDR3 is TGCGCCAGCAGCTCTATAGCGGGGGGAAGCACAGATACGCAGTATTTT. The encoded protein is CASSSIAGGSTDTQYF.

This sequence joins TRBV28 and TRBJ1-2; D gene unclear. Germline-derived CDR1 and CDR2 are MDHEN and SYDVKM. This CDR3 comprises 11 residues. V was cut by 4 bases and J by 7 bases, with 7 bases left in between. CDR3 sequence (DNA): TGTGCCAGCAGTTCCCAACCTGGCTACACCTTC. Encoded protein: CASSSQPGYTF.

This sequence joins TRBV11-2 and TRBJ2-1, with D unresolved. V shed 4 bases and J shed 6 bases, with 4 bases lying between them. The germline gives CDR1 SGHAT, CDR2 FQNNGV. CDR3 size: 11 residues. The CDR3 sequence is CASSSFNEQFF. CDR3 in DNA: TGTGCCAGCAGCTCTTTCAATGAGCAGTTCTTC.

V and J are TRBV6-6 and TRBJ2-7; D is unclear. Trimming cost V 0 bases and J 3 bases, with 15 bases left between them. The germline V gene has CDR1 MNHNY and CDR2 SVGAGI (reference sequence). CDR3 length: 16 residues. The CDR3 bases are TGTGCCAGCAGTTACTCGGTCTCTCATATCTACTACGAGCAGTACTTC. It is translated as CASSYSVSHIYYEQYF.

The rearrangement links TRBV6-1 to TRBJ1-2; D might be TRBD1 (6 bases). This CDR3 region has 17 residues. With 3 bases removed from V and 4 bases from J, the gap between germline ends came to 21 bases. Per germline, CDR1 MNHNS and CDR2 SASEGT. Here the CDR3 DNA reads TGTGCCAGCAGTGATAATCCCCCCCGGACAGTTCTCTATGGCTACACCTTC. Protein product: CASSDNPPRTVLYGYTF.

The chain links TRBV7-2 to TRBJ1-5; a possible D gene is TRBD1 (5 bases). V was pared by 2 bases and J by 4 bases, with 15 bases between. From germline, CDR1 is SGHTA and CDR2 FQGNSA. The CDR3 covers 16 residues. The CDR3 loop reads CASSLSRGTGNQPQHF. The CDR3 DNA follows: TGTGCCAGCAGCTTATCAAGGGGAACGGGGAATCAGCCCCAGCATTTT.

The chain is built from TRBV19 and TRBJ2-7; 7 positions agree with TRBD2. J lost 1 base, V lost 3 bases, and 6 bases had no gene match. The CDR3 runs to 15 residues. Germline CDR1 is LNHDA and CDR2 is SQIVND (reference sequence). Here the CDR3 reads CASSMGRGGSYEQYF. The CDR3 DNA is TGTGCCAGTAGTATGGGCCGCGGGGGTTCCTACGAGCAGTACTTC.